A selection of T cell receptor beta chains follows, all from one sample in a study of blood T cell repertoires in COVID-19. This table comes from immunoSEQ multiplex PCR, and its TCRdb copy is limited to in-frame clones, with some not included. The sample holds roughly 500,000 clones, roughly 85% seen once. Sequencing was carried out using peripheral blood. The receptors were gathered from a human donor in a cohort sampled during active COVID-19. The CDR3 runs from the conserved cysteine through the conserved F or W. Fields, in order: D gene, clone size, V gene, J gene, CDR3 DNA, CDR3 protein. A D gene is named only where the DNA matches it firmly. Clone size is shown for a subset of rows, as once, few, many or a class of expanded clone.

D: TRBD1; size: -; V: TRBV3-1/TRBV3-2; J: TRBJ2-7; DNA: TGTGCCAGCAGCCTAGACAGGGGCTTCTCCTACGAGCAGTACTTC; CDR3: CASSLDRGFSYEQYF
D: -; size: -; V: TRBV9; J: TRBJ2-7; DNA: TGTGCCAGCAGCGTAGGGGCGACGAGCTCCTACGAGCAGTACTTC; CDR3: CASSVGATSSYEQYF
D: -; size: -; V: TRBV4-2; J: TRBJ2-7; DNA: TGTGCCAGCAGATCGACGGGGACATCCTACGAGCAGTACTTC; CDR3: CASRSTGTSYEQYF
D: TRBD1; size: -; V: TRBV6-5; J: TRBJ1-2; DNA: TGTGCCAGCAGTCTTACAGGGGGTGGCTACACCTTC; CDR3: CASSLTGGGYTF
D: TRBD1; size: -; V: TRBV28; J: TRBJ2-5; DNA: TGTGCCAGCAGCATAACAGGGGTGAGGGAGACCCAGTACTTC; CDR3: CASSITGVRETQYF
D: TRBD1; size: -; V: TRBV5-5; J: TRBJ2-1; DNA: TGTGCCAGCCTAATAGGGACAGTCTACAATGAGCAGTTCTTC; CDR3: CASLIGTVYNEQFF
D: TRBD1; size: -; V: TRBV3-1/TRBV3-2; J: TRBJ1-3; DNA: TGTGCCAGCAGCCAAGATCCTGGGACAGGCTCTGGAAACACCATATATTTT; CDR3: CASSQDPGTGSGNTIYF
D: TRBD2; size: -; V: TRBV3-1/TRBV3-2; J: TRBJ2-1; DNA: TGTGCCAGCAGCCCTAGCGGTTCCTACAATGAGCAGTTCTTC; CDR3: CASSPSGSYNEQFF
D: -; size: -; V: TRBV7-3; J: TRBJ1-1; DNA: TGTGCCAGCAGCTTAACGGCGCAGGTTGAAGCTTTCTTT; CDR3: CASSLTAQVEAFF
D: -; size: -; V: TRBV18; J: TRBJ1-3; DNA: TGTGCCAGCTCACCAAGGGAGGAGGCTGGAAACACCATATATTTT; CDR3: CASSPREEAGNTIYF
D: TRBD2; size: -; V: TRBV7-3; J: TRBJ2-2; DNA: TGTGCCAGCAGCATCCCGATAGCGGGAGAGCGGAACACCGGGGAGCTGTTTTTT; CDR3: CASSIPIAGERNTGELFF
D: -; size: once; V: TRBV3-1/TRBV3-2; J: TRBJ2-7; DNA: TGTGCCAGCAGCCATCCGGTGGTCTCCTACGAGCAGTACTTC; CDR3: CASSHPVVSYEQYF
D: TRBD2; size: -; V: TRBV10-3; J: TRBJ2-2; DNA: TGTGCCATCAGTGAACCCGGGCTAGCGGGAGGGATGTTTCCCGGGGAGCTGTTTTTT; CDR3: CAISEPGLAGGMFPGELFF